Only one count was recorded for the clone carrying this T cell receptor beta chain. This entry is derived from a study of cytomegalovirus exposure and HLA in healthy donors. CDR1 is SGDLS, CDR2 YYNGEE, per germline. V was cut by 1 base and J by 6 bases, with 13 bases left in between. The CDR3 totals 14 residues. The PCR used 60 Vbeta and 13 Jbeta primers. The repertoire was sequenced with immunoSEQ multiplex PCR; TCRdb's copy has only in-frame clones and lacks some. The data hold more than 150,000 clones, with roughly 80% observed a single time. The receptor's source is a man aged 50-59 years in good health and CMV-seronegative. The chain couples TRBV9 to TRBJ1-1; a possible D gene is TRBD1 (5 bases). Sequencing was done on a sample of PBMCs. The CDR3 loop reads CASSVHWGGAEAFF. As DNA, the CDR3 is TGTGCCAGCAGCGTACACTGGGGAGGGGCTGAAGCTTTCTTT.